Listed below are T cell receptor beta chains from one sample, sequenced in a study of control samples from healthy donors and cancer patients. The data were produced by immunoSEQ multiplex PCR, yet TCRdb's version contains in-frame clones alone and is incomplete. The data hold roughly 130,000 clones, with around nine tenths observed a single time. The specimen was blood. The receptor set was obtained from a man aged 45-65 years in good health. The CDR3 runs from the conserved cysteine through the conserved F or W. The D gene is left open where the match is weak. The size entry is marked missing in some rows and otherwise reads once, few, many or a size class.

J gene: TRBJ2-1
V gene: TRBV6-2/TRBV6-3
clone size: -
D gene: -
CDR3 protein: CASSYSGAGWNDEQFF
CDR3 DNA: TGTGCCAGCAGTTACTCTGGGGCAGGTTGGAACGATGAGCAGTTCTTC

J gene: TRBJ2-7
V gene: TRBV5-4
clone size: -
D gene: -
CDR3 protein: CASSSGTPYEQYF
CDR3 DNA: TGTGCCAGCAGCTCCGGGACGCCCTACGAGCAGTACTTC

J gene: TRBJ1-2
V gene: TRBV5-6
clone size: -
D gene: -
CDR3 protein: CASSLVEGGYTF
CDR3 DNA: TGTGCCAGCAGCTTGGTTGAGGGTGGCTACACCTTC

J gene: TRBJ2-3
V gene: TRBV14
clone size: -
D gene: TRBD2
CDR3 protein: CASSRLAGLSTDTQYF
CDR3 DNA: TGTGCCAGCAGCCGACTAGCGGGACTGAGCACAGATACGCAGTATTTT

J gene: TRBJ2-7
V gene: TRBV5-1
clone size: -
D gene: TRBD2
CDR3 protein: CASSPGAGAYEQYF
CDR3 DNA: TGCGCCAGCAGCCCCGGGGCGGGGGCCTACGAGCAGTACTTC

J gene: TRBJ1-1
V gene: TRBV7-9
clone size: -
D gene: -
CDR3 protein: CASSKEGYVNTEAFF
CDR3 DNA: TGTGCCAGCAGCAAGGAGGGGTACGTGAACACTGAAGCTTTCTTT

J gene: TRBJ2-1
V gene: TRBV15
clone size: -
D gene: -
CDR3 protein: CATSGDTHSYNEQFF
CDR3 DNA: TGTGCCACCAGCGGGGACACCCACTCCTACAATGAGCAGTTCTTC

J gene: TRBJ1-2
V gene: TRBV10-3
clone size: once
D gene: -
CDR3 protein: CAISEFTGYDGYTF
CDR3 DNA: TGTGCCATCAGTGAGTTTACAGGGTATGATGGCTACACCTTC

J gene: TRBJ2-5
V gene: TRBV10-1
clone size: -
D gene: -
CDR3 protein: CAGRGSPGAQYF
CDR3 DNA: TGCGCCGGGAGGGGGTCCCCAGGGGCCCAGTACTTC

J gene: TRBJ1-1
V gene: TRBV4-1
clone size: -
D gene: -
CDR3 protein: CASRLTQGGNTEAFF
CDR3 DNA: TGCGCCAGCAGACTCACCCAGGGCGGGAACACTGAAGCTTTCTTT

J gene: TRBJ2-1
V gene: TRBV14
clone size: -
D gene: -
CDR3 protein: CASSQGELASRQFF
CDR3 DNA: TGTGCCAGCAGCCAAGGTGAACTAGCTTCGCGGCAGTTCTTC

J gene: TRBJ2-1
V gene: TRBV11-2
clone size: -
D gene: -
CDR3 protein: CASSITTPRDNEQFF
CDR3 DNA: TGTGCCAGCAGCATCACCACCCCGAGGGACAATGAGCAGTTCTTC

J gene: TRBJ2-7
V gene: TRBV19
clone size: once
D gene: -
CDR3 protein: CASSIFDSASDEQYF
CDR3 DNA: TGTGCCAGTAGTATTTTTGACAGCGCCTCGGACGAGCAGTACTTC

J gene: TRBJ2-1
V gene: TRBV27
clone size: -
D gene: -
CDR3 protein: CASSLTWDRLDEQFF
CDR3 DNA: TGTGCCAGCAGTCTCACATGGGATCGACTCGATGAGCAGTTCTTC

J gene: TRBJ2-6
V gene: TRBV15
clone size: -
D gene: -
CDR3 protein: CATSRYRFETGANVLTF
CDR3 DNA: TGTGCCACCAGCAGGTACAGGTTCGAAACTGGGGCCAACGTCCTGACTTTC

J gene: TRBJ1-2
V gene: TRBV29-1
clone size: -
D gene: -
CDR3 protein: CSAGQTSNYGYTF
CDR3 DNA: TGCAGCGCAGGACAGACGTCTAACTATGGCTACACCTTC

J gene: TRBJ1-2
V gene: TRBV28
clone size: -
D gene: -
CDR3 protein: CASSLTAALGRGYTF
CDR3 DNA: TGTGCCAGCAGTTTGACGGCAGCGCTGGGTCGTGGCTACACCTTC

J gene: TRBJ1-2
V gene: TRBV28
clone size: -
D gene: TRBD1
CDR3 protein: CASSLGQGGGYTF
CDR3 DNA: TGTGCCAGCAGTTTGGGGCAGGGGGGTGGCTACACCTTC

J gene: TRBJ2-1
V gene: TRBV12-3/TRBV12-4
clone size: -
D gene: -
CDR3 protein: CASSPLASGEQFF
CDR3 DNA: TGTGCCAGCAGCCCTCTGGCCTCCGGTGAGCAGTTCTTC

J gene: TRBJ2-2
V gene: TRBV7-3
clone size: -
D gene: -
CDR3 protein: CASSLERDSGELFF
CDR3 DNA: TGTGCCAGCAGCTTAGAGCGAGACTCCGGGGAGCTGTTTTTT

J gene: TRBJ1-1
V gene: TRBV7-8
clone size: -
D gene: -
CDR3 protein: CASSFERQGLHTEAFF
CDR3 DNA: TGTGCCAGCAGCTTCGAACGGCAGGGACTTCACACTGAAGCTTTCTTT

J gene: TRBJ2-2
V gene: TRBV30
clone size: once
D gene: -
CDR3 protein: CAWSNPPGELFF
CDR3 DNA: TGTGCCTGGAGCAATCCCCCCGGGGAGCTGTTTTTT

J gene: TRBJ2-7
V gene: TRBV27
clone size: -
D gene: TRBD1
CDR3 protein: CASSLKRDRGFEQYF
CDR3 DNA: TGTGCCAGCAGTCTCAAACGGGACAGGGGTTTCGAGCAGTACTTC

J gene: TRBJ2-3
V gene: TRBV10-1
clone size: -
D gene: -
CDR3 protein: CASSDGGNTDTQYF
CDR3 DNA: TGCGCCAGCAGTGATGGCGGGAACACAGATACGCAGTATTTT